Below are 32 T cell receptor beta chains sequenced from a single sample in a study of glioma-infiltrating T cells after dendritic cell vaccination (TCRdb year 2016). Library preparation used the immunoSEQ multiplex PCR assay. Drawn from immuneACCESS, this table holds only the in-frame rearrangements with V and J called that TCRdb kept. Clones are partly lost; checked studies trace under half to an unresolved V gene and leave the rest unexplained. This sample gives just under 85,000 clones in total; 70% to 90% of them show up just once. The ten top clones hold approximately 2.9% of the sample. The sample here was blood, taken before dendritic cell vaccination. All receptors come from a human donor with glioblastoma.

This chain connects TRBV7-8 to TRBJ1-5; D is uncertain. Germline V gene data show CDR1 as SGHVS and CDR2 as FQNEAQ. This CDR3 spans 15 amino acids. V lost 5 bases and J 5 bases, leaving 16 bases between the germline ends. The CDR3 DNA reads as TGTGCCAGCAGCCAGAAAGAGACTGTGGATCAGCCCCAGCATTTT. It yields the protein CASSQKETVDQPQHF.

This clone has only one observation. The chain uses TRBV29-1 and TRBJ1-2; possible D gene TRBD1, 5 bases. V was shortened by 1 base and J by 8 bases, with 17 bases between the two germline ends. Germline-derived CDR1 and CDR2 are SQVTM and ANQGSEA. This CDR3 is built from 14 residues. CDR3 DNA sequence: TGCAGCGTTGAAGTATCGGCAGGGCCACGAGGCTACACCTTC. Its protein product is CSVEVSAGPRGYTF.

The rearrangement uses TRBV27 and TRBJ2-7; 9 nucleotides align to TRBD1. J lost 2 bases, V lost 5 bases, and 13 bases had no gene match. Germline V lookup: CDR1 MNHEY, CDR2 SMNVEV (reference sequence). CDR3 size: 17 residues. CDR3 coding DNA: TGTGCCAGCAGTAAAAACCAGGGACAGGGAACCACCTACGAGCAGTACTTC. This gives the protein CASSKNQGQGTTYEQYF.

This clone was found a few times. V usage is TRBV15 and J usage is TRBJ1-5, with 7 bases aligning to TRBD1. Germline CDR1 reads LNHNV; CDR2 reads YYDKDF (reference sequence). This CDR3 is 15 amino acids long. Losses at the gene ends were 3 bases for V and 3 bases for J; bases not matched to a gene: 5. CDR3 amino acids: CATSSRDRLNQPQHF. DNA of the CDR3: TGTGCCACCAGCAGCCGGGACAGACTCAATCAGCCCCAGCATTTT. The full variable domain, completed using reference TRBV15 and TRBJ1-5, is DAMVIQNPRYQVTQFGKPVTLSCSQTLNHNVMYWYQQKSSQAPKLLFHYYDKDFNNEADTPDNFQSRRPNTSFCFLDIRSPGLGDTAMYLCATSSRDRLNQPQHFGDGTRLSIL.

The chain recombines TRBV7-8 with TRBJ1-1; D remains ambiguous. V lost 5 bases and J lost 1, with 11 bases in between. The germline gives CDR1 SGHVS, CDR2 FQNEAQ. This CDR3 is built from 14 residues. The CDR3: CASSPRQENTEAFF. In DNA form, the CDR3 reads TGTGCCAGCAGCCCCCGGCAGGAGAACACTGAAGCTTTCTTT.

The V and J genes are TRBV10-1 and TRBJ1-2; 10 positions agree with TRBD1. Germline V gene data show CDR1 as WNHNN and CDR2 as SYGVQD (reference sequence). The CDR3 is 17 residues long. The V segment lost 4 bases and the J segment 5 bases; nucleotides outside the gene matches: 13. CDR3 loop: CASSVRVWDRGIYGYTF. Here the CDR3 DNA reads TGCGCCAGCAGTGTGAGGGTATGGGACAGGGGAATTTATGGCTACACCTTC.

The chain joins TRBV6-1 to TRBJ1-1; 8 bases agree with TRBD1. V lost 1 base and J lost 12; bases outside the gene matches: 7. Germline CDR1 is MNHNS and CDR2 is SASEGT. This CDR3 has 13 amino acids. The CDR3 loop reads CASSEDRGSRTFF. The CDR3 coding sequence is TGTGCCAGCAGTGAAGACAGGGGGTCTAGGACTTTCTTT.

This chain joins TRBV5-5 and TRBJ1-5, with D uncertain. Germline V lookup: CDR1 SGHKS, CDR2 YYEKEE (reference sequence). CDR3 length: 15 residues. Trimming removed 4 bases at V and 1 base at J, with 12 bases between. The CDR3 DNA sequence: TGTGCCAGCAGCCTGGGCAGGCTCAGCAATCAGCCCCAGCATTTT. It yields the protein CASSLGRLSNQPQHF.

This clone has only a few counts. The chain recombines TRBV2 with TRBJ1-5, with a possible D match to TRBD1 (6 bases). V lost 6 bases and J 1 base, leaving 13 bases between the germline ends. The CDR3 contains 15 residues. Germline V lookup: CDR1 SNHLY, CDR2 FYNNEI. CDR3 amino acids: CASRRGGVSNQPQHF. The CDR3 DNA follows: TGTGCCAGCAGACGAGGGGGAGTAAGCAATCAGCCCCAGCATTTT. Using reference TRBV2 and TRBJ1-5 for the parts outside the CDR3, the full variable domain is EPEVTQTPSHQVTQMGQEVILRCVPISNHLYFYWYRQILGQKVEFLVSFYNNEISEKSEIFDDQFSVERPDGSNFTLKIRSTKLEDSAMYFCASRRGGVSNQPQHFGDGTRLSIL.

The chain employs TRBV25-1 and TRBJ1-2, with 7 bases identical to TRBD1. This CDR3 is built from 14 residues. Germline lookup yields CDR1 MGHDK and CDR2 SYGVNS. V was pared by 7 bases and J by 7 bases, with 12 bases of the junction left unmatched. CDR3 bases: TGTGCCAGCACCTCAGGGGGGCGGAAAGGTGGCTACACCTTC. As protein: CASTSGGRKGGYTF.

The rearrangement joins TRBV7-3 to TRBJ2-5; maybe TRBD1 (5 bases). Trimming took off 0 bases at V and 2 bases at J, with 10 bases between the two ends. This CDR3 is 15 amino acids long. Germline CDR1 and CDR2: SGHTA and FQGTGA. The CDR3 reads CASSLTGAEQETQYF. As DNA, the CDR3 is TGTGCCAGCAGCTTAACTGGGGCGGAACAAGAGACCCAGTACTTC.

With respect to this clone: Other DNA sequences in this specimen translate into the identical CDR3. The rearrangement uses TRBV4-1 and TRBJ2-7; 9 bases are shared with TRBD2. The germline V gene encodes CDR1 MGHRA and CDR2 YSYEKL. The V gene end was trimmed by 0 bases and the J gene end by 4 bases; junction bases not matched to a gene: 4. The CDR3 extends over 15 amino acids. The CDR3 sequence: CASSQEGSGGYEQYF. CDR3 nucleotide sequence: TGCGCCAGCAGCCAAGAGGGTAGCGGGGGTTACGAGCAGTACTTC.

The V gene is TRBV10-2, the J gene TRBJ1-4; 10 nucleotides line up with TRBD1. V shed 2 bases, J shed 6 bases, and the junction held 12 bases outside the gene matches. CDR3 length: 18 residues. Germline CDR1 and CDR2: WSHSY and SAAADI. The CDR3: CASSERDRGSTEDEKLFF. The CDR3 DNA sequence: TGCGCCAGCAGTGAGAGGGACAGGGGTTCAACGGAGGATGAAAAACTGTTTTTT.

The rearrangement uses TRBV11-2 and TRBJ1-1; D ambiguous. Germline V gives CDR1 SGHAT, CDR2 FQNNGV. Trimming cost V 2 bases and J 7 bases, with 14 bases left between them. This CDR3 is built from 14 residues. The CDR3 bases are TGTGCCAGCAGCTTAAGGCAGGATTCCCATGAAGCTTTCTTT. Encoded protein: CASSLRQDSHEAFF. Based on the CDR3 plus reference TRBV11-2 and TRBJ1-1, the full variable domain is EAGVAQSPRYKIIEKRQSVAFWCNPISGHATLYWYQQILGQGPKLLIQFQNNGVVDDSQLPKDRFSAERLKGVDSTLKIQPAKLEDSAVYLCASSLRQDSHEAFFGQGTRLTVV.

The chain links TRBV6-1 to TRBJ2-1, with 10 bases identical to TRBD2. CDR1 and CDR2 from the germline V gene are MNHNS and SASEGT. The CDR3 spans 17 residues. V trimming: 1 base; J trimming: 10 bases; junction bases outside the gene matches: 13. As DNA, the CDR3 is TGTGCCAGCAGTGAAGGGGTATCGGCTAGCGGGGGCTGGGAGCAGTTCTTC. It is translated as CASSEGVSASGGWEQFF.

This sequence joins TRBV30 and TRBJ1-2; TRBD1 is a possible D gene (5 bases). V lost 1 base, J lost 7 bases, and 13 bases lay in between. This CDR3 comprises 13 residues. Germline V gene data show CDR1 as GTSNPN and CDR2 as SVGIG (reference sequence). CDR3 amino acids: CAWSAGREAGYTF. The CDR3 DNA follows: TGTGCCTGGAGTGCGGGCAGGGAAGCTGGCTACACCTTC.

This clone was found a few times. The J gene is TRBJ1-2, the V gene TRBV13, with D perhaps TRBD1 (5 bases). Trimming left V 1 base short and J 8 bases short, with 14 bases between. The CDR3 covers 14 residues. CDR1 PRHDT and CDR2 FYEKMQ come from the germline V gene (reference sequence). CDR3 sequence (DNA): TGTGCCAGCAGCTTAGCAGACAGCCCAAGCGGCTACACCTTC. Translating it yields CASSLADSPSGYTF.

The table lists this clone with a count of one. The chain recombines TRBV2 with TRBJ2-5, with 7 bases matching TRBD2. The CDR3 extends over 14 amino acids. Trimming cost V 5 bases and J 1 base; bases outside gene matches: 4. The germline V gene has CDR1 SNHLY and CDR2 FYNNEI. CDR3 region: CASSWGGIQETQYF. CDR3 DNA sequence: TGTGCCAGCAGTTGGGGGGGGATCCAAGAGACCCAGTACTTC.

The chain links TRBV6-5 to TRBJ2-7, with TRBD2 matching over 7 bases. Unmatched junction bases numbered 10, after V lost 6 bases and J lost 5 bases. Per germline, CDR1 MNHEY and CDR2 SVGAGI. The CDR3 is made up of 14 amino acids. The CDR3 DNA follows: TGTGCCAGCAGACGGACTAGTACGGTAGACGAGCAGTACTTC. It encodes CASRRTSTVDEQYF.

The chain joins TRBV11-3 to TRBJ2-1; 9 nucleotides line up with TRBD2. The ends lost 0 bases at V and 8 bases at J; junction bases unmatched: 11. From germline, CDR1 is SGHNT and CDR2 YENEEA. This CDR3 is built from 17 residues. CDR3 DNA sequence: TGTGCCAGCAGCTTAGATGTCCTGGCTAGCGGGATCGATGAGCAGTTCTTC. Protein product: CASSLDVLASGIDEQFF.

This chain uses TRBV2 with TRBJ2-3; 8 nucleotides align to TRBD2. Germline CDR1 SNHLY, CDR2 FYNNEI. V was clipped by 3 bases and J by 0 bases; unmatched bases: 5. There are 16 residues in the CDR3. CDR3 bases: TGTGCCAGCAGTGACAGCGGGGGCGCTAGCACAGATACGCAGTATTTT. Translated, it gives CASSDSGGASTDTQYF.

In DNA form, the CDR3 reads TGTGCCAGCAGCCTGAGGGCGTTGAAAAGCGGCTATGGCTACACCTTC. This sequence encodes CASSLRALKSGYGYTF. V gene TRBV7-9 combines with J gene TRBJ1-2; D call uncertain. Trimming took 5 bases from V and 4 from J, leaving 20 bases between them. The CDR3 is 16 amino acids. Germline CDR1 reads SEHNR; CDR2 reads FQNEAQ (reference sequence). Based on the CDR3 plus reference TRBV7-9 and TRBJ1-2, the full variable domain is DTGVSQNPRHKITKRGQNVTFRCDPISEHNRLYWYRQTLGQGPEFLTYFQNEAQLEKSRLLSDRFSAERPKGSFSTLEIQRTEQGDSAMYLCASSLRALKSGYGYTFGSGTRLTVV.

The chain couples TRBV11-2 to TRBJ2-3; D may be TRBD2 (5 bases). Trimming cost V 6 bases and J 0 bases, with 10 bases left between them. Germline lookup yields CDR1 SGHAT and CDR2 FQNNGV. The CDR3 loop spans 14 amino acids. The chain's CDR3 is CASRDWISTDTQYF. CDR3 sequence (DNA): TGTGCCAGCAGGGACTGGATAAGCACAGATACGCAGTATTTT.

This sequence joins TRBV30 and TRBJ2-7; 11 bases are a match to TRBD2. After removal of 2 bases from V and 4 bases from J, the junction contained 4 bases not matched to a gene. CDR3 size: 14 residues. The germline CDR1 and CDR2 sequences are GTSNPN and SVGIG (reference sequence). In DNA form, the CDR3 reads TGTGCCTGGAGTTTTACTAGCGGGAGATACGAGCAGTACTTC. Translating gives CAWSFTSGRYEQYF.

Turning to this clone: The same CDR3 arises from other DNA sequences in this sample as well. The V gene is TRBV5-8, the J gene TRBJ2-7; perhaps TRBD2 as D (6 bases). The CDR3 consists of 15 residues. V lost 4 bases, J lost 0 bases, and 14 bases lay in between. The germline CDR1 and CDR2 sequences are SGHTS and YDEGEE. The CDR3 DNA reads TGTGCCAGCAGCCCCCGGGGGATGAGCTCCTACGAGCAGTACTTC. This codes for CASSPRGMSSYEQYF.

V gene TRBV30 combines with J gene TRBJ2-7; D uncertain. CDR3 length: 12 residues. CDR1 and CDR2 from the germline V gene are GTSNPN and SVGIG (reference sequence). V dropped 0 bases and J dropped 3 bases, with 6 bases sitting between them. The CDR3, as DNA: TGTGCCTGGAGTGTACAGATCTACGAGCAGTACTTC. As protein: CAWSVQIYEQYF. Complete variable domain (other parts from reference TRBV30 and TRBJ2-7): SQTIHQWPATLVQPVGSPLSLECTVEGTSNPNLYWYRQAAGRGLQLLFYSVGIGQISSEVPQNLSASRPQDRQFILSSKKLLLSDSGFYLCAWSVQIYEQYFGPGTRLTVT.

This clone was counted between two and nine times. The V call is TRBV28, the J call TRBJ2-7; D is perhaps TRBD2 (6 bases). This CDR3 is 14 amino acids long. Looked up from germline, CDR1 is MDHEN and CDR2 is SYDVKM. Trimming left V 5 bases short and J 3 bases short, with 14 bases between. The CDR3 DNA sequence: TGTGCCAGCAGTCCAATACGGGAGTTCTACGAGCAGTACTTC. This codes for CASSPIREFYEQYF.

V is TRBV30 and J is TRBJ2-7, with TRBD2 identical over 14 bases. Germline V lookup: CDR1 GTSNPN, CDR2 SVGIG (reference sequence). The J segment lost 4 bases and the V segment lost 1 base, leaving 3 bases of the junction unmatched. The CDR3 sequence is 15 residues long. The CDR3 spells CAWSEGLAGAYEQYF. Here the CDR3 DNA reads TGTGCCTGGAGTGAGGGACTAGCGGGAGCGTACGAGCAGTACTTC.

J is TRBJ1-5 and V is TRBV5-1, with 9 bases identical to TRBD1. Germline V lookup: CDR1 SGHRS, CDR2 YFSETQ. V was clipped by 3 bases and J by 5 bases; unmatched bases: 6. There are 15 residues in the CDR3. The CDR3 DNA follows: TGCGCCAGCAGCTGGGGACAGGGCCGTGATCAGCCCCAGCATTTT. Amino acid sequence: CASSWGQGRDQPQHF. The full variable domain, its missing parts supplied by reference TRBV5-1 and TRBJ1-5, is KAGVTQTPRYLIKTRGQQVTLSCSPISGHRSVSWYQQTPGQGLQFLFEYFSETQRNKGNFPGRFSGRQFSNSRSEMNVSTLELGDSALYLCASSWGQGRDQPQHFGDGTRLSIL.

Comments on this clone: One end of the junction does not line up with germline, which may come from a read error. This specimen includes other DNA sequences encoding the same CDR3. The J gene is TRBJ1-6, the V gene TRBV11-2; 7 positions match TRBD1. Germline V lookup: CDR1 SGHAT, CDR2 FQNNGV. This CDR3 region has 15 residues. Here the CDR3 reads CASSTRQGANSPLHF. CDR3 in DNA: TGTGCCAGCAGCACCCGACAGGGAGCCAATTCCCCCCTCCACTTT.

CDR3 loop: CAWTAGQNYGYTF. The CDR3 DNA follows: TGTGCCTGGACAGCGGGGCAGAACTATGGCTACACCTTC. The gene calls are TRBV30 and TRBJ1-2, with a tentative D call TRBD1 (5 bases). V lost 4 bases, J lost 2 bases, and 11 bases lay in between. Germline CDR1 is GTSNPN and CDR2 is SVGIG (reference sequence). The CDR3 is 13 amino acids.

The DNA of the CDR3 is TGTGCTAGTGGCCCCCGGGGGGCAGATACGCAGTATTTT. This translates into CASGPRGADTQYF. The chain employs TRBV12-5 and TRBJ2-3; 7 bases match TRBD2. The CDR3 has 13 residues. Germline V gene sequence: CDR1 LGHNT, CDR2 FRNRAP. The V segment lost 6 bases and the J segment 4 bases; nucleotides outside the gene matches: 4.